This T cell receptor beta chain originates from a study of radiotherapy plus CTLA-4 blockade in lung cancer. Using immunoSEQ multiplex PCR, the repertoire was profiled, and TCRdb retains in-frame clones only, with some absent. The table shows 65,000 to 95,000 clones, with around nine tenths occurring only once. In its sample, this clone was seen once. Its antigen remains unknown. Findings and caveats of the study: Clones derived from tumor TCRs expanded in blood after radiotherapy plus ipilimumab. Early shifts in blood T cell clones, with interferon-beta, reportedly predicted response best.

Germline lookup yields CDR1 KGHSH and CDR2 LQKENI. The CDR3 spans 15 residues. Trimming removed 3 bases from V and 2 bases from J, with 13 bases in between. The sequencing here drew on peripheral blood, taken from a patient treated with radiotherapy plus ipilimumab. The clonotype originates from a human donor with non-small cell lung cancer who had stable disease on radiotherapy plus ipilimumab. This sequence joins TRBV18 and TRBJ2-5; D might be TRBD2 (7 bases). The CDR3 reads CASSPIGGVQETQYF. CDR3 nucleotide sequence: TGTGCCAGCTCACCGATAGGGGGGGTGCAAGAGACCCAGTACTTC.